The present T cell receptor beta chain was sequenced within a study of T cell repertoires in cytomegalovirus infection. Per germline, CDR1 SGHDT and CDR2 YYEEEE. The CDR3 loop spans 15 amino acids. Trimming took off 3 bases at V and 0 bases at J, with 13 bases between the two ends. TCRdb redid the calling of the reads with MiXCR, one entry per CDR3 protein. This table holds 450,000 to 550,000 distinct CDR3 sequences, more than 15% found once. The sequence was collected from a human donor in good health (CMV status not recorded). Some clones in this sample may be carry-over from other donors' samples. The chain joins TRBV5-6 to TRBJ2-7; no firm D call. The sequencing input was CD8+ T cells from PBMCs. The CDR3 bases are TGTGCCAGCAGCTCTTTAGGGATAGTCTCCTACGAGCAGTACTTC. Protein sequence: CASSSLGIVSYEQYF.